The T cell receptor (beta chain) under discussion was sequenced for a study of beta chain features in type 1 diabetes. Study-wide points: Resolution of whether HLA type affects TCRB rearrangement was not achieved here. Shortening that was moderate but significant affected the TCRB CDR3s of Type 1 diabetes patients in all four CD4+ subsets. Compared with healthy donors, patients appeared to share more similar naive, central memory and regulatory TCRB repertoires.

Reverse transcribing all isolated RNA meant expressed TCRB transcripts were sequenced. Sequencing used immunoSEQ multiplex PCR; TCRdb keeps in-frame clones, though not all of them. The table has around 150,000 clones, about 9.4% seen once. In regard to this clone: The antigen is undetermined.

With 4 bases clipped from V and 2 bases from J, the junction kept 4 bases outside the gene matches. The CDR3 is 16 residues long. Germline lookup yields CDR1 SGHTA and CDR2 FQGNSA. The sequence was obtained from a man between 25 and 39 years old with type 1 diabetes. Specimen: central memory CD4+ T cells from blood. The rearrangement joins TRBV7-2 to TRBJ2-1, with 11 bases fitting TRBD2. The CDR3 bases are TGTGCCAGCAGCTCCTCACTAGCGGGAGCCTACAATGAGCAGTTCTTC. Its protein is CASSSSLAGAYNEQFF.